Each of the 9 T cell receptor beta chains below was sequenced from the same sample in a study of control samples from healthy donors and cancer patients. Here immunoSEQ multiplex PCR was the method, and the copy in TCRdb shows in-frame clones only, minus some. In the table there are about 170,000 clones, under 95% of which are singletons. The sequenced sample consisted of blood. These receptors were taken from a woman aged 18-30 years in good health.

This clone was observed a single time. The V call is TRBV14, the J call TRBJ1-2, with 8 bases identical to TRBD1. CDR1 is SGHDN and CDR2 is FVKESK in the germline V gene. V trimming: 4 bases; J trimming: 4 bases; junction bases outside the gene matches: 2. The CDR3 sequence is 13 residues long. CDR3 in amino acids: CASSRTGFYGYTF. DNA for the CDR3: TGTGCCAGCAGCCGGACAGGGTTCTATGGCTACACCTTC.

Only a few counts were recorded for this clone. The chain combines TRBV7-8 with TRBJ1-5; D is undetermined. This CDR3 region has 15 residues. The V gene's germline CDR1 is SGHVS and CDR2 FQNEAQ. V lost 2 bases and J lost 5, with 13 bases in between. The CDR3 DNA sequence: TGTGCCAGCAGCTTAAGGGTGGGAAGGGATCAGCCCCAGCATTTT. Protein product: CASSLRVGRDQPQHF.

The J gene is TRBJ1-1, the V gene TRBV6-2 or TRBV6-3; D ambiguous. Trimming removed 4 bases at V and 7 bases at J, with 16 bases between. The CDR3 is 14 residues long. Germline V lookup: CDR1 MNHEY, CDR2 SVGEGT. DNA of the CDR3: TGTGCCAGCAGTTCCCAGACTCGACATTTTGAAGCTTTCTTT. Protein: CASSSQTRHFEAFF.

The genes are TRBV7-6 and TRBJ2-5, with D tentatively TRBD2 (5 bases). There are 15 residues in the CDR3. CDR1 and CDR2 from the germline V gene are SGHVS and FNYEAQ. V was trimmed by 1 base and J by 5 bases, leaving 14 bases between them. The CDR3 spells CASSLGPGSGETQYF. Written as DNA, the CDR3 is TGTGCCAGCAGCTTAGGTCCGGGGTCGGGGGAGACCCAGTACTTC.

The gene calls are TRBV4-1 and TRBJ1-1, with 7 bases that match TRBD1. Germline-derived CDR1 and CDR2 are MGHRA and YSYEKL. The J segment lost 0 bases and the V segment lost 4 bases, leaving 5 bases of the junction unmatched. The CDR3 covers 15 residues. CDR3 coding DNA: TGCGCCAGCAGCCTGACGGGACAGTTGAACACTGAAGCTTTCTTT. The encoded protein is CASSLTGQLNTEAFF.

The chain couples TRBV28 to TRBJ2-3, with D uncertain. The CDR3 is 12 amino acids. With 6 bases removed from V and 2 bases from J, the gap between germline ends came to 6 bases. The germline CDR1 and CDR2 sequences are MDHEN and SYDVKM. The CDR3 DNA reads TGTGCCAGCAGCGCACCCACAGATACGCAGTATTTT. Its translation is CASSAPTDTQYF.

This rearrangement joins TRBV27 to TRBJ2-7, with 7 bases that match TRBD1. J lost 2 bases, V lost 2 bases, and 6 bases had no gene match. The CDR3 loop spans 15 amino acids. In germline, CDR1 is MNHEY, CDR2 SMNVEV (reference sequence). The CDR3 loop is CASSLDPTGPYEQYF. The CDR3 bases are TGTGCCAGCAGTTTAGACCCGACAGGGCCCTACGAGCAGTACTTC.

CDR3 protein: CASSPGAFWQFF. The CDR3 DNA reads TGTGCCAGCAGTCCGGGGGCGTTTTGGCAGTTCTTC. The rearrangement links TRBV25-1 to TRBJ2-1; D tentatively fits TRBD1 or TRBD2 (6 bases each). With 5 bases removed from V and 12 bases from J, the gap between germline ends came to 14 bases. There are 12 residues in the CDR3. CDR1 MGHDK and CDR2 SYGVNS come from the germline V gene.

The chain joins TRBV4-1 to TRBJ2-2, with 8 nucleotides matching TRBD1. The V gene end was trimmed by 3 bases and the J gene end by 4 bases; junction bases not matched to a gene: 10. Looked up from germline, CDR1 is MGHRA and CDR2 is YSYEKL. The CDR3 runs to 17 residues. This chain's CDR3 is CASSQRETGVGTGELFF. The CDR3 DNA reads TGCGCCAGCAGCCAGAGGGAGACAGGGGTCGGCACCGGGGAGCTGTTTTTT.